Listed here are 20 T cell receptor beta chains from one sample, sequenced in a study of radiotherapy plus CTLA-4 blockade in lung cancer. Here immunoSEQ multiplex PCR was the method, and the copy in TCRdb shows in-frame clones only, minus some. The sample includes 51,000 or so clones, roughly 88% of them seen just once. The sequenced sample was peripheral blood, obtained from a patient treated with radiotherapy plus ipilimumab. Receptors originate from a human donor with non-small cell lung cancer whose response to radiotherapy plus ipilimumab could not be evaluated.

V and J are TRBV11-3 and TRBJ2-7; 10 nucleotides agree with TRBD2. With 2 bases clipped from V and 6 bases from J, the junction kept 1 base outside the gene matches. From germline, CDR1 is SGHNT and CDR2 YENEEA. The CDR3 consists of 13 residues. For the CDR3, the DNA is TGTGCCAGCAGCTTAATAGCGGGAGGCGAGCAGTACTTC. Translation gives CASSLIAGGEQYF.

This sequence joins TRBV4-3 and TRBJ2-3; 12 bases map to TRBD2. J gave up 4 bases and V 3 bases, and 8 bases lay outside the gene matches. This CDR3 has 17 residues. Germline V gene data show CDR1 as LGHNA and CDR2 as YSLEER. The CDR3 coding sequence is TGCGCCAGCAGCCAGGCCCCTAGCGGGGGGGGGCCAGATACGCAGTATTTT. Its translation is CASSQAPSGGGPDTQYF.

V and J are TRBV5-6 and TRBJ2-2; D may be TRBD1 (6 bases). V shed 0 bases and J shed 1 base, with 10 bases lying between them. The germline V gene has CDR1 SGHDT and CDR2 YYEEEE. The CDR3 is 16 amino acids. The CDR3 region is CASSLAVGQNTGELFF. The DNA for the CDR3 is TGTGCCAGCAGCTTGGCCGTGGGACAGAACACCGGGGAGCTGTTTTTT.

The rearrangement links TRBV7-2 to TRBJ2-5; TRBD1 is a possible D gene (5 bases). V was trimmed by 0 bases and J by 2 bases, leaving 10 bases between them. Germline CDR1 SGHTA, CDR2 FQGNSA. This CDR3 spans 15 amino acids. CDR3 bases: TGTGCCAGCAGCTTAGCCTTCCCAGGGCAAGAGACCCAGTACTTC. Translating gives CASSLAFPGQETQYF.

The chain couples TRBV28 to TRBJ1-1; D call uncertain. CDR3 length: 12 residues. Germline V gene data show CDR1 as MDHEN and CDR2 as SYDVKM. Trimming took 6 bases from V and 11 from J, leaving 16 bases between them. The CDR3 is CASSPGSIQAFF. The CDR3, as DNA: TGTGCCAGCAGCCCCGGGTCAATCCAGGCTTTCTTT. Supplemented by reference TRBV28 and TRBJ1-1, the full variable domain reads DVKVTQSSRYLVKRTGEKVFLECVQDMDHENMFWYRQDPGLGLRLIYFSYDVKMKEKGDIPEGYSVSREKKERFSLILESASTNQTSMYLCASSPGSIQAFFGQGTRLTVV.

The chain combines TRBV7-9 with TRBJ2-5; 7 bases line up with TRBD1. The V segment lost 5 bases and the J segment 2 bases; nucleotides outside the gene matches: 11. Per the germline V gene, CDR1 is SEHNR and CDR2 is FQNEAQ (reference sequence). This CDR3 region has 16 residues. Written as DNA, the CDR3 is TGTGCCAGCAGCCCCGAGGGGACAGCTGATCAAGAGACCCAGTACTTC. The encoded protein is CASSPEGTADQETQYF.

V gene TRBV7-2 combines with J gene TRBJ2-3; 8 bases fit TRBD2. With 2 bases clipped from V and 1 base from J, the junction kept 5 bases outside the gene matches. The CDR3 is 16 residues long. From germline, CDR1 is SGHTA and CDR2 FQGNSA. CDR3 region: CASSLSQRGRTDTQYF. The CDR3 DNA reads TGTGCCAGCAGCTTATCCCAGCGGGGGCGCACAGATACGCAGTATTTT.

The CDR3 DNA follows: TGTGCCAGCGCTGGGACAGGTGGATTCTACGAGCAGTACTTC. Its protein product is CASAGTGGFYEQYF. The gene calls are TRBV6-5 and TRBJ2-7; 8 nucleotides agree with TRBD1. V lost 8 bases and J lost 3; bases outside the gene matches: 9. CDR3 size: 14 residues. Germline assignment: CDR1 MNHEY and CDR2 SVGAGI.

The V and J genes are TRBV19 and TRBJ1-5; D gene ambiguous. CDR3 length equals 14 residues. Germline V gene lookup returns CDR1 LNHDA and CDR2 SQIVND (reference sequence). Trimming left V 3 bases short and J 3 bases short, with 9 bases between. As DNA, the CDR3 is TGTGCCAGTAGTATTGGACTGTCCAATCAGCCCCAGCATTTT. It yields the protein CASSIGLSNQPQHF.

The genes are TRBV15 and TRBJ1-1; D is uncertain. Looked up from germline, CDR1 is LNHNV and CDR2 is YYDKDF (reference sequence). The CDR3 covers 14 residues. V lost 5 bases, J lost 3 bases, and 13 bases lay in between. CDR3 in DNA: TGTGCCACCAGCCAAACCTCGTCGGACACTGAAGCTTTCTTT. This sequence encodes CATSQTSSDTEAFF.

V is TRBV6-1 and J is TRBJ2-3; 8 bases line up with TRBD2. V shed 4 bases, J shed 2 bases, and the junction held 11 bases outside the gene matches. Germline CDR1 and CDR2: MNHNS and SASEGT. The CDR3 spans 17 residues. This CDR3 is CASSAAEAGVNTDTQYF. The CDR3 DNA is TGTGCCAGCAGTGCGGCGGAAGCGGGGGTGAACACAGATACGCAGTATTTT.

The V gene is TRBV19, the J gene TRBJ2-1, with TRBD2 matching over 16 bases. The CDR3 is made up of 15 amino acids. J lost 9 bases, V lost 9 bases, and 8 bases had no gene match. The germline gives CDR1 LNHDA, CDR2 SQIVND (reference sequence). CDR3 bases: TGTGCCAGCCTCGGGACTAGCGGGGGGGCCGGTGAGCAGTTCTTC. This sequence encodes CASLGTSGGAGEQFF.

The J gene is TRBJ2-2, the V gene TRBV7-2; no reliable D call. V lost 4 bases and J lost 5, with 17 bases in between. Germline CDR1 SGHTA, CDR2 FQGNSA. The CDR3 is 16 residues long. In DNA, the CDR3 is TGTGCCAGCAGCTCCTCCGCGGTTAGGAAGACCGGGGAGCTGTTTTTT. It specifies CASSSSAVRKTGELFF.

This chain joins TRBV13 and TRBJ1-2; D call uncertain. With 3 bases removed from V and 1 base from J, the gap between germline ends came to 12 bases. Germline-derived CDR1 and CDR2 are PRHDT and FYEKMQ (reference sequence). The CDR3 loop spans 15 amino acids. The CDR3 DNA sequence: TGTGCCAGCAGCTTGAGGCAACTCATTAACTATGGCTACACCTTC. This sequence encodes CASSLRQLINYGYTF.

The CDR3 loop is CASRGSAGNNEQFF. The CDR3 DNA sequence: TGTGCCAGCAGGGGGTCTGCGGGGAACAATGAGCAGTTCTTC. The chain is built from TRBV19 and TRBJ2-1, with a possible D match to TRBD1 (7 bases). Germline values: CDR1 LNHDA, CDR2 SQIVND (reference sequence). CDR3 size: 14 residues. V lost 9 bases and J lost 5, with 17 bases in between.

The chain combines TRBV6-1 with TRBJ1-1; 9 bases line up with TRBD1. From germline, CDR1 is MNHNS and CDR2 SASEGT. This CDR3 comprises 17 residues. V shed 5 bases, J shed 0 bases, and the junction held 10 bases outside the gene matches. The CDR3: CASSQGTGGAMNTEAFF. The DNA for the CDR3 is TGTGCCAGCAGTCAAGGAACAGGGGGCGCGATGAACACTGAAGCTTTCTTT.

The chain couples TRBV28 to TRBJ2-5; possible D gene TRBD1, 6 bases. Near its end, the DNA agrees better with TRBJ2-7, so the J call may be wrong. The CDR3 sequence is 17 residues long. Germline loops: CDR1 MDHEN, CDR2 SYDVKM. CDR3 bases: TGTGCCAGCAGTTCCACCTTTCCTCAGGGGAAGGGCTACGAGCAGTACTTC. It yields the protein CASSSTFPQGKGYEQYF.

This rearrangement joins TRBV9 to TRBJ2-2; D unresolved. Germline V lookup: CDR1 SGDLS, CDR2 YYNGEE. The CDR3 runs 15 residues. The V gene lost 2 bases and the J gene lost 2 bases, with 10 bases spanning the gap. CDR3: CASSVSPGNTGELFF. The CDR3 bases are TGTGCCAGCAGCGTGAGTCCGGGTAACACCGGGGAGCTGTTTTTT.

This clone occurred a few times. The rearrangement links TRBV1 to TRBJ2-7; TRBD2, the table's D call, lacks a check against the DNA. TRBV1 is a documented pseudogene. The CDR3 is 15 residues long. Here the CDR3 DNA reads TGCACCAGCAGCCAATTAGCGGGATTGGAAGGCGAGCAGTACTTC. Amino acids: CTSSQLAGLEGEQYF.

The V gene is TRBV2, the J gene TRBJ1-4; D might be TRBD1 (5 bases). The V gene's germline CDR1 is SNHLY and CDR2 FYNNEI. Trimming cost V 4 bases and J 0 bases, with 9 bases left between them. This CDR3 contains 15 residues. CDR3 sequence (DNA): TGTGCCAGCAGTGCGACAGTTGCAACTAATGAAAAACTGTTTTTT. Translation gives CASSATVATNEKLFF.